This T cell receptor (beta chain) comes out of a study of monozygotic twins with inflammatory bowel disease. Findings and limits, study-wide: Clonotype overlap with others was lower in IBD patients than in healthy twins, a difference that was greatest with disease activity. Diversity of TCRbeta measured by inverse Simpson was lower in IBD patients than in healthy co-twins.

Researchers isolated total RNA from whole blood without sorting T cells. The CDR3 runs 15 residues. Per germline, CDR1 SGHDN and CDR2 FVKESK. As to this clonotype: Its specificity is unknown.

From its re-call of the 5' RACE reads, TCRdb lists each CDR3 protein once, without DNA. The sample has some 330,000 distinct CDR3 sequences. The TCR originated in a human donor with ulcerative colitis or Crohn's disease, or a healthy co-twin of an affected twin (not recorded which). The sequenced material came from blood. The chain links TRBV14 to TRBJ2-1; TCRdb's D call, TRBD2, is unchecked because there is no DNA. The CDR3 reads CASSQATGTYNEQFF. Full variable domain (remainder filled in from reference TRBV14 and TRBJ2-1): EAGVTQFPSHSVIEKGQTVTLRCDPISGHDNLYWYRRVMGKEIKFLLHFVKESKQDESGMPNNRFLAERTGGTYSTLKVQPAELEDSGVYFCASSQATGTYNEQFFGPGTRLTVL.